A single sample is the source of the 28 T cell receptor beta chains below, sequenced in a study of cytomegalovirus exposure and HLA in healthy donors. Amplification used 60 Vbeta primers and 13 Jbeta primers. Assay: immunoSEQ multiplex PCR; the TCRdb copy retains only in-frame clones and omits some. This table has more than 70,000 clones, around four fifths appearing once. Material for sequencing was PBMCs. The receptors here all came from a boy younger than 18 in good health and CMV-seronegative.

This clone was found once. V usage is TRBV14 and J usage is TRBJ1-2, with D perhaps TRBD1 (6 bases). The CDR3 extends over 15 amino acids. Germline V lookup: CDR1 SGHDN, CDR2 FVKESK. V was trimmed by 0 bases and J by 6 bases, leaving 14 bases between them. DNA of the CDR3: TGTGCCAGCAGCCAAGATAAGGGCAGGGGTAATGGCTACACCTTC. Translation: CASSQDKGRGNGYTF.

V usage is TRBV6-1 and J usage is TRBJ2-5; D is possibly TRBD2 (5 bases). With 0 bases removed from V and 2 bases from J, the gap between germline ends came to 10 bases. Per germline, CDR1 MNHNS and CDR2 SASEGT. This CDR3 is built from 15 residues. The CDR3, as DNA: TGTGCCAGCAGTGAAGCCCTAGGACTGCAAGAGACCCAGTACTTC. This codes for CASSEALGLQETQYF.

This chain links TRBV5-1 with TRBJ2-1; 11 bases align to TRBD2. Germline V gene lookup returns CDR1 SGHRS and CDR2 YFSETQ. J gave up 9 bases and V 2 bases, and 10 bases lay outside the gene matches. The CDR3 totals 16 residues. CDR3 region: CASSLLTSGRYGEQFF. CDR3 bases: TGCGCCAGCAGCTTATTAACTAGCGGGAGATATGGTGAGCAGTTCTTC.

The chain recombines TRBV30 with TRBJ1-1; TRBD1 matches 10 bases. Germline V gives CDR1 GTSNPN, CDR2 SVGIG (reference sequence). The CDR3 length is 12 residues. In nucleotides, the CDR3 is TGTGCTGCGGGACAGGGGAGCACTGAAGCTTTCTTT. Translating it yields CAAGQGSTEAFF.

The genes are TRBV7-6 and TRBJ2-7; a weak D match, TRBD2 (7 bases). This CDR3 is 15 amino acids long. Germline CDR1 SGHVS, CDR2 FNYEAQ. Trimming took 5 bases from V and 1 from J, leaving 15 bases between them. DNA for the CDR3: TGTGCCAGCAGCCCCCCCGGGGGGCGATCCTACGAGCAGTACTTC. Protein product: CASSPPGGRSYEQYF.

CDR3 sequence reads: CASSQDRGPSYNEQFF. The CDR3, as DNA: TGTGCCAGCAGCCAAGACCGAGGCCCCTCCTACAATGAGCAGTTCTTC. V and J are TRBV4-2 and TRBJ2-1; the D is unclear. In germline, CDR1 is LGHNA, CDR2 YNFKEQ. The CDR3 covers 16 residues. V was clipped by 0 bases and J by 0 bases, with 9 bases between them.

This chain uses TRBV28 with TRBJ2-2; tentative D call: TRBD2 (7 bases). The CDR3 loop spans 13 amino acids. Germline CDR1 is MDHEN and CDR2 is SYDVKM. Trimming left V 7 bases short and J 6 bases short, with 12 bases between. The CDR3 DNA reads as TGTGCCAGCATCAAAGGGGGGGCCGGGGAGCTGTTTTTT. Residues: CASIKGGAGELFF. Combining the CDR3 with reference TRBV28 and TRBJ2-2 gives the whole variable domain DVKVTQSSRYLVKRTGEKVFLECVQDMDHENMFWYRQDPGLGLRLIYFSYDVKMKEKGDIPEGYSVSREKKERFSLILESASTNQTSMYLCASIKGGAGELFFGEGSRLTVL.

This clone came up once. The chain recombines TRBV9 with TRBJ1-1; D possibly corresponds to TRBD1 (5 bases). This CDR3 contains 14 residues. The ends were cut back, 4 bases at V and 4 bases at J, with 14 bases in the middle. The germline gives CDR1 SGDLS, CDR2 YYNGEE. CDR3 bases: TGTGCCAGCAGCCCAACGGGGGTCCCCACTGAAGCTTTCTTT. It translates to CASSPTGVPTEAFF.

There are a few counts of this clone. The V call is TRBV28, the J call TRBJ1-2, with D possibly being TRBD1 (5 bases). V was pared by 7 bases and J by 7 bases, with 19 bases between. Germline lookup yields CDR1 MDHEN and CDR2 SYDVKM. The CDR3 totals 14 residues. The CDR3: CASNKRGMRGGYTF. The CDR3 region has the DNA TGTGCCAGCAACAAAAGGGGTATGCGGGGTGGCTACACCTTC.

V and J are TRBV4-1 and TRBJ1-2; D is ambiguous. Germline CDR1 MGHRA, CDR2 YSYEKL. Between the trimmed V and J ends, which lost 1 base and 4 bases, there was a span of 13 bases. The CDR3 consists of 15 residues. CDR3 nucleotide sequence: TGCGCCAGCAGCCAAGTCGGGGTGGAAACCTATGGCTACACCTTC. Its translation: CASSQVGVETYGYTF.

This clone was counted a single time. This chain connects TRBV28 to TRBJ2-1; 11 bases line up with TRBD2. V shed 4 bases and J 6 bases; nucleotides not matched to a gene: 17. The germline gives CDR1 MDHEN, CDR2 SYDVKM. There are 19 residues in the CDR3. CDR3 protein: CASSSPVLAGAPTPNEQFF. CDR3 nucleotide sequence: TGTGCCAGCAGTTCACCTGTACTAGCGGGAGCCCCTACTCCCAATGAGCAGTTCTTC.

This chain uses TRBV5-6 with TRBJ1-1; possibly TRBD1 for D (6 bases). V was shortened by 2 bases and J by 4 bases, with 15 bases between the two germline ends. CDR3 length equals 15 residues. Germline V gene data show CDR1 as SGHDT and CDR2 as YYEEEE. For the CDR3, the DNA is TGTGCCAGCAGCTTTTTTCCTGGGGGGGCCACTGAAGCTTTCTTT. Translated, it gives CASSFFPGGATEAFF.

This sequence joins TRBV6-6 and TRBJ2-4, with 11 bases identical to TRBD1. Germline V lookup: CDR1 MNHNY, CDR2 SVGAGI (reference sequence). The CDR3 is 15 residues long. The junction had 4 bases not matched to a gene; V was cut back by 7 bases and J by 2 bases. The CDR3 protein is CASTGTGGTKNIQYF. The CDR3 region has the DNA TGTGCCAGCACCGGGACAGGGGGTACCAAAAACATTCAGTACTTC.

This chain's CDR3 is CASSLDRPLGEQYF. In nucleotides, the CDR3 is TGTGCCAGCAGTTTAGACAGGCCCTTAGGCGAGCAGTACTTC. This chain links TRBV28 with TRBJ2-7; perhaps TRBD1 as D (6 bases). Trimming removed 2 bases at V and 6 bases at J, with 14 bases between. Per the germline V gene, CDR1 is MDHEN and CDR2 is SYDVKM. This CDR3 spans 14 amino acids.

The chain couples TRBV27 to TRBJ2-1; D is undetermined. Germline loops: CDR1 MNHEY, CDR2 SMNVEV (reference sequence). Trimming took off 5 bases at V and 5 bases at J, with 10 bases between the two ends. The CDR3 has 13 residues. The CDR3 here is CASSATRDNEQFF. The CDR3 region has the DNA TGTGCCAGCAGTGCGACAAGAGACAATGAGCAGTTCTTC.

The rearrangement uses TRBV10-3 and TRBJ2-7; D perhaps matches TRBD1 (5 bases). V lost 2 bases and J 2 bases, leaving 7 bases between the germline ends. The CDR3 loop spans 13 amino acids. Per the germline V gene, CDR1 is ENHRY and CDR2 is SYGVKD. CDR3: CAISEGHTYEQYF. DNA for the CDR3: TGTGCCATCAGTGAGGGACACACCTACGAGCAGTACTTC.

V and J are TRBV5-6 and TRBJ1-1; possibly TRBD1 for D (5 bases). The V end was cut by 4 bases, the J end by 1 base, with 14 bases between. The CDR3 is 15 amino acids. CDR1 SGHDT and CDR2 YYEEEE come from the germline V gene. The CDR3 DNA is TGTGCCAGCAGCCTATGGGGCGCTCCGAACACTGAAGCTTTCTTT. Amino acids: CASSLWGAPNTEAFF.

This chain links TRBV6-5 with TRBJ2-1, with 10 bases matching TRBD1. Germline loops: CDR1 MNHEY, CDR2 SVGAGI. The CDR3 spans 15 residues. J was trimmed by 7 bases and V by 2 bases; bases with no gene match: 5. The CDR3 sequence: CASSYRTGGMNEQFF. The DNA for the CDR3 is TGTGCCAGCAGTTACCGGACAGGGGGTATGAATGAGCAGTTCTTC.

The CDR3, as DNA: TGCGCCAGCAGCCAAGATCCGGGCGGAGGTGGCTACACCTTC. It encodes CASSQDPGGGGYTF. The V gene is TRBV4-3, the J gene TRBJ1-2; D ambiguous. From germline, CDR1 is LGHNA and CDR2 YSLEER. With 0 bases removed from V and 7 bases from J, the gap between germline ends came to 12 bases. CDR3 length: 14 residues.

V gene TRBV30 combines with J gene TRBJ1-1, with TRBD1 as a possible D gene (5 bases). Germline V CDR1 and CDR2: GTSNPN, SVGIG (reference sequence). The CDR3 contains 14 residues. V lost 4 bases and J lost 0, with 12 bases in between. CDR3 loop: CAWKGLTMNTEAFF. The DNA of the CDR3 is TGTGCCTGGAAGGGACTTACCATGAACACTGAAGCTTTCTTT.

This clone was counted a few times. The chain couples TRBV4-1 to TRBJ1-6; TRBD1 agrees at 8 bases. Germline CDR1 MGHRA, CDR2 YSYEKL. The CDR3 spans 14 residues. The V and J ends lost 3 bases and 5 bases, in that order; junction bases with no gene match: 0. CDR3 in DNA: TGCGCCAGCAGCCAGGACAGGGATAATTCACCCCTCCACTTT. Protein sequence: CASSQDRDNSPLHF.

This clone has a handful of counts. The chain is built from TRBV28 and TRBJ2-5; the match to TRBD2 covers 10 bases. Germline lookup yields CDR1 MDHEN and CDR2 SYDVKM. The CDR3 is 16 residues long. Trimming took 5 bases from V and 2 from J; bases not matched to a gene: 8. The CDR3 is CASSPSGLAPQETQYF. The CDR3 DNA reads TGTGCCAGCAGTCCGTCGGGACTAGCGCCTCAAGAGACCCAGTACTTC.

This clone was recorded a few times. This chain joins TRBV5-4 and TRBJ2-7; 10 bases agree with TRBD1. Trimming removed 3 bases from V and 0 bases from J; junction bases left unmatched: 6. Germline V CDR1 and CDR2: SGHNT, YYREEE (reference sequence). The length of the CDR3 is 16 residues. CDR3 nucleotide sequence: TGTGCCAGCAGCTCCTCGGGACAGGGGAGCTCCTACGAGCAGTACTTC. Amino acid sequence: CASSSSGQGSSYEQYF.

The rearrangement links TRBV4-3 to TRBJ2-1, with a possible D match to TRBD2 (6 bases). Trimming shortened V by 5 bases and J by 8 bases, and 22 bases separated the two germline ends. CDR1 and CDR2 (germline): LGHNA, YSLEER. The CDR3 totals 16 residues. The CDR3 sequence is CASSTTRAGTVYEQFF. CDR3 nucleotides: TGCGCCAGCAGCACAACGAGGGCGGGAACTGTATATGAGCAGTTCTTC.

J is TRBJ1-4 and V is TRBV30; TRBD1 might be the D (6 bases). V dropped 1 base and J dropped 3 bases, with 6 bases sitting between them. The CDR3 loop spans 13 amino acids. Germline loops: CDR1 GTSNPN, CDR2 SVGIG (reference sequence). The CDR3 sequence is CAWSGTANEKLFF. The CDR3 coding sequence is TGTGCCTGGAGTGGGACAGCTAATGAAAAACTGTTTTTT.

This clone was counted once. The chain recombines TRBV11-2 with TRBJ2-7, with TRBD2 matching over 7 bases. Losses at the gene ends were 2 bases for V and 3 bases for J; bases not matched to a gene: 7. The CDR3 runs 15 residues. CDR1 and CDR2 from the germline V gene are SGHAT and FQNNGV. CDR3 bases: TGTGCCAGCAGCTTATATGGTGCGGGAGACTACGAGCAGTACTTC. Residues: CASSLYGAGDYEQYF.

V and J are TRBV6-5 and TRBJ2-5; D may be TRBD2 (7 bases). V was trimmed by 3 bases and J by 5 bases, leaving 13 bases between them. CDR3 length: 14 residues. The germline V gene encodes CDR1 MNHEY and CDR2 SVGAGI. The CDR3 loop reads CASSYLGGRETQYF. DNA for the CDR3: TGTGCCAGCAGTTATTTGGGGGGGCGGGAGACCCAGTACTTC.

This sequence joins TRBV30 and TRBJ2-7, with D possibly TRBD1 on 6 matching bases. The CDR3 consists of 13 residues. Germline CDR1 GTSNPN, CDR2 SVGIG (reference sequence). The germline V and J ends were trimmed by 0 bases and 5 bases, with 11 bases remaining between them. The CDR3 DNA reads TGTGCCTGGAGTGTACGGGCAGGGGACGAGCAGTACTTC. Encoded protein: CAWSVRAGDEQYF.